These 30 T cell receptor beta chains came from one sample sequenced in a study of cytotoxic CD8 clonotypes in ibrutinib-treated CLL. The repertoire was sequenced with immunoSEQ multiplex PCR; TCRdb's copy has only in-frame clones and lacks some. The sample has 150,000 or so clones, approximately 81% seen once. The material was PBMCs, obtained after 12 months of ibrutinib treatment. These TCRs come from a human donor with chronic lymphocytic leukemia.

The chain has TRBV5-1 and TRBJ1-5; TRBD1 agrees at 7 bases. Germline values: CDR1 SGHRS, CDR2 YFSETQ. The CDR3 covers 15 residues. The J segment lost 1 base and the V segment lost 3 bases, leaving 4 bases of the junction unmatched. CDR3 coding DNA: TGCGCCAGCAGCTGGACGACAGGGAGCAATCAGCCCCAGCATTTT. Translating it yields CASSWTTGSNQPQHF.

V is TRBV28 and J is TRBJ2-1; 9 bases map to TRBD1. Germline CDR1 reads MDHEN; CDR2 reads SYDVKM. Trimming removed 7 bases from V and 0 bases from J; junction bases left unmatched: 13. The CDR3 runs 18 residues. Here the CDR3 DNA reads TGTGCCAGCAACCGGGACAGGGCTTTTTTTAGCTCCTACAATGAGCAGTTCTTC. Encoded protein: CASNRDRAFFSSYNEQFF.

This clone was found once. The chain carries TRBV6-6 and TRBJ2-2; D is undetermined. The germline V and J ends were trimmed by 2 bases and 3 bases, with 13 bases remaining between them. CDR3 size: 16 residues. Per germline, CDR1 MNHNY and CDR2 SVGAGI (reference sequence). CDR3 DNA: TGTGCCAGCAGTTACGCCGGTGGAGTGGACACCGGGGAGCTGTTTTTT. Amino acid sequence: CASSYAGGVDTGELFF.

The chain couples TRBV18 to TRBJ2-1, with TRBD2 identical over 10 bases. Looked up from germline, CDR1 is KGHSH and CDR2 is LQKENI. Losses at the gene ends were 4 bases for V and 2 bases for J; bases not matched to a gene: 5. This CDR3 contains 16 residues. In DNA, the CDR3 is TGTGCCAGCTCACAATACGGGACTAGCGCCTACAATGAGCAGTTCTTC. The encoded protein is CASSQYGTSAYNEQFF.

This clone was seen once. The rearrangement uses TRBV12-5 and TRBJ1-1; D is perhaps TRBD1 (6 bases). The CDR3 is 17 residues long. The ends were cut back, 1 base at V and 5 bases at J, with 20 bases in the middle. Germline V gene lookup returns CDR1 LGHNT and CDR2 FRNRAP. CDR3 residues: CASGLANREGSRTEAFF. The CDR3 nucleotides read TGTGCTAGTGGTTTGGCGAACAGGGAAGGTTCCAGGACTGAAGCTTTCTTT.

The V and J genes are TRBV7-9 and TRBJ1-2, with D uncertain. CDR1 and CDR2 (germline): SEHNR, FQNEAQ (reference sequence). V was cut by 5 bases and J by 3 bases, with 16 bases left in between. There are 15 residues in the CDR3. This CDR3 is CASSAKLEVYYGYTF. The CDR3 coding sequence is TGTGCCAGCAGCGCCAAACTAGAAGTCTACTATGGCTACACCTTC.

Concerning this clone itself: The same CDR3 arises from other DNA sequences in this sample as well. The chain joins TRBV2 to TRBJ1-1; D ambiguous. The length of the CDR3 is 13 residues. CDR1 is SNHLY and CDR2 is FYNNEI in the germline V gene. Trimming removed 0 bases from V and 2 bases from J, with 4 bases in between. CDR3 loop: CASSEAVNTEAFF. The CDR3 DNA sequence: TGTGCCAGCAGTGAAGCTGTAAACACTGAAGCTTTCTTT.

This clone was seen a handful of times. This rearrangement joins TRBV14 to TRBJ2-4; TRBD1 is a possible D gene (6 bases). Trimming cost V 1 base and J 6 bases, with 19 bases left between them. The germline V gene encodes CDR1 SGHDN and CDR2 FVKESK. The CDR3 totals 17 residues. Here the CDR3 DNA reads TGTGCCAGCAGCCAAGGAGGGCCCGGGACATCTCGAAACATTCAGTACTTC. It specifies CASSQGGPGTSRNIQYF.

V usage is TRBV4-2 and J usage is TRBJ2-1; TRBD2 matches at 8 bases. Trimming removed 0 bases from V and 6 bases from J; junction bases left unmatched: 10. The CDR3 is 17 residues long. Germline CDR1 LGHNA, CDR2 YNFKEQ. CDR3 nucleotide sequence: TGTGCCAGCAGCCAAGATTTGACGAGCGGGAGATCCAATGAGCAGTTCTTC. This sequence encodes CASSQDLTSGRSNEQFF.

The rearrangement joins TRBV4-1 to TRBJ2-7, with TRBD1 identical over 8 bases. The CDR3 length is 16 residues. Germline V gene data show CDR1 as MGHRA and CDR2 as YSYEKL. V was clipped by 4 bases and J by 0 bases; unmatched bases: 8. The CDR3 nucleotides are TGCGCCAGCAGCCGGACAGGGACATCTTACTCCTACGAGCAGTACTTC. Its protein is CASSRTGTSYSYEQYF.

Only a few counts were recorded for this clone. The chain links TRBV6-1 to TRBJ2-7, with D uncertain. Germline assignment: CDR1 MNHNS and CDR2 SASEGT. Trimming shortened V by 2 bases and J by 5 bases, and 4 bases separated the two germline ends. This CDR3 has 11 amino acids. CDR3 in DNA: TGTGCCAGCAGTGAATGGAACGAGCAGTACTTC. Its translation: CASSEWNEQYF.

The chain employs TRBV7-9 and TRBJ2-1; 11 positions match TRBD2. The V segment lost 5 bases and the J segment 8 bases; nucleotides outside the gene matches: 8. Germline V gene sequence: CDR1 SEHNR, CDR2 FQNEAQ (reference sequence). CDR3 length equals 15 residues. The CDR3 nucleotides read TGTGCCAGCAGCCCAACTAGCGGGAGAATTGATGAGCAGTTCTTC. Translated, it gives CASSPTSGRIDEQFF.

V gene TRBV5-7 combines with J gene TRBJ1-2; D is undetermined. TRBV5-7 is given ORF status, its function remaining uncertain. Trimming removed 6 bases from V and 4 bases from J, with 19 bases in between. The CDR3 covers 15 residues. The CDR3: CASIPARILCYGYTF. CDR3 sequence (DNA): TGTGCCAGCATCCCGGCGAGGATACTTTGCTATGGCTACACCTTC.

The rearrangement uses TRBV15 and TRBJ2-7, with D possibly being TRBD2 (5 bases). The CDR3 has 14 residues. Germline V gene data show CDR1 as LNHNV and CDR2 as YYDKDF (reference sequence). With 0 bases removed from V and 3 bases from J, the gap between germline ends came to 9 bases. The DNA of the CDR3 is TGTGCCACCAGCAGAGATTCCAGCGGCTACGAGCAGTACTTC. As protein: CATSRDSSGYEQYF.

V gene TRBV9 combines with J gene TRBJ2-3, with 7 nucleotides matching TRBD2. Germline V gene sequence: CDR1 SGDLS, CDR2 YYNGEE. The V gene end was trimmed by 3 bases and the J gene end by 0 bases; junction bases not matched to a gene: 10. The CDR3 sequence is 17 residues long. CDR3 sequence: CASSGTSAVISTDTQYF. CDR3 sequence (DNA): TGTGCCAGCAGCGGCACTAGCGCCGTAATTAGCACAGATACGCAGTATTTT.

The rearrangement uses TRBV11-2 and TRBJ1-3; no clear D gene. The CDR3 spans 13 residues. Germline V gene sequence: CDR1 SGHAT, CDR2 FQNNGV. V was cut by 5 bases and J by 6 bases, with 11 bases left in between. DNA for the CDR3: TGTGCCAGCAGCCCTGGACCTGAAAACACCATATATTTT. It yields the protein CASSPGPENTIYF.

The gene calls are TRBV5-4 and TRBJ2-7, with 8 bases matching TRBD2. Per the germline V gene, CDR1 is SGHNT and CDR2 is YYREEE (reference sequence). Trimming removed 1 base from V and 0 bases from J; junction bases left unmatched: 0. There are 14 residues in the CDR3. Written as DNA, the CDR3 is TGTGCCAGCAGCTTGAGCGGGGGCTCCTACGAGCAGTACTTC. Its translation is CASSLSGGSYEQYF. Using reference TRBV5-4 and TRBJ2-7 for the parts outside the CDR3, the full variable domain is ETGVTQSPTHLIKTRGQQVTLRCSSQSGHNTVSWYQQALGQGPQFIFQYYREEENGRGNFPPRFSGLQFPNYSSELNVNALELDDSALYLCASSLSGGSYEQYFGPGTRLTVT.

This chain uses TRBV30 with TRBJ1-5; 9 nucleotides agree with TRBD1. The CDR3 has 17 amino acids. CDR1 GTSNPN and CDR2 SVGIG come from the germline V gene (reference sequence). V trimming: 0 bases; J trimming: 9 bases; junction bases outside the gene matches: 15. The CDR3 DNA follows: TGTGCCTGGAGTGTACTAAGCGACAGGGGGACTAGGGGGCCCCAGCATTTT. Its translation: CAWSVLSDRGTRGPQHF.

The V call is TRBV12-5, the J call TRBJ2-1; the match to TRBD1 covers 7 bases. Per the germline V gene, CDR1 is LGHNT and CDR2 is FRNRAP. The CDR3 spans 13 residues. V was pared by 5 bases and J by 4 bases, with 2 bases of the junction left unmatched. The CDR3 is CASGRQGYNEQFF. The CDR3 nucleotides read TGTGCTAGTGGTCGACAGGGTTACAATGAGCAGTTCTTC.

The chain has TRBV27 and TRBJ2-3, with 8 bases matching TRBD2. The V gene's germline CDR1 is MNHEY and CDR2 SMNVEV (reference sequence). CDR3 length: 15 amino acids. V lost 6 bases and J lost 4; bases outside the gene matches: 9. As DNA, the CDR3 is TGTGCCAGCAGAACTAGCGGCCCTTCGGCAGATACGCAGTATTTT. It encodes CASRTSGPSADTQYF.

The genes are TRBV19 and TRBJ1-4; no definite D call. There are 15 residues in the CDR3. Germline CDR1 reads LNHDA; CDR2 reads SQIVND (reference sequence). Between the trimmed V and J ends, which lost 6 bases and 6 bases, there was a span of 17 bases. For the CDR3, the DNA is TGTGCCAGTAGCCCCGGACCGGGTCAGGATGAAAAACTGTTTTTT. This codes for CASSPGPGQDEKLFF.

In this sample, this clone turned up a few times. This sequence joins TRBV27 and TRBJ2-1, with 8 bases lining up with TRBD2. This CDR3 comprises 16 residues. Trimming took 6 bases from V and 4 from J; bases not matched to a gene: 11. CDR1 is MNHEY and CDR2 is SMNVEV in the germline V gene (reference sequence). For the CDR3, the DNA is TGTGCCAGCAGCCCTCGGGGGGGCGGGCTTTACAATGAGCAGTTCTTC. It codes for CASSPRGGGLYNEQFF.

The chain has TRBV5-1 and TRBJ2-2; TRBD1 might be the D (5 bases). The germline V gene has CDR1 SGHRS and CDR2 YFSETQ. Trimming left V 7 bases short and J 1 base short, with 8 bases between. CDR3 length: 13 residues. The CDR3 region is CASLGQNTGELFF. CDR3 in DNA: TGCGCCAGCCTCGGACAGAACACCGGGGAGCTGTTTTTT.

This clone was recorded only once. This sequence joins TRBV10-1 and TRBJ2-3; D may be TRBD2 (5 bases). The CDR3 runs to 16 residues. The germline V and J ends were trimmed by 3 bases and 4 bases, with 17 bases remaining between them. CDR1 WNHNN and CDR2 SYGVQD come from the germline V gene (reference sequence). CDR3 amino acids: CASSERAGIYPDTQYF. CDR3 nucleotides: TGCGCCAGCAGTGAAAGGGCCGGGATATATCCAGATACGCAGTATTTT.

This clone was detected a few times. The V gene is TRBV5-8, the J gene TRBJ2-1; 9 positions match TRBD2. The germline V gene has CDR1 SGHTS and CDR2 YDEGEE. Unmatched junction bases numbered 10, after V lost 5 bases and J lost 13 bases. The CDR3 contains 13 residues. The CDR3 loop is CASSSRGGRAQFF. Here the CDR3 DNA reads TGTGCCAGCAGTTCCCGGGGCGGGAGGGCACAGTTCTTC.

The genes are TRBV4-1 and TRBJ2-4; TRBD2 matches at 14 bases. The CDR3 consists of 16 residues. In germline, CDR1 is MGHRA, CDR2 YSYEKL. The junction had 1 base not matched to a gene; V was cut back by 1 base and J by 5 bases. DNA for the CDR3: TGCGCCAGCAGCCAAGGACTAGCGGGAGGGCAAAACATTCAGTACTTC. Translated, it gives CASSQGLAGGQNIQYF.

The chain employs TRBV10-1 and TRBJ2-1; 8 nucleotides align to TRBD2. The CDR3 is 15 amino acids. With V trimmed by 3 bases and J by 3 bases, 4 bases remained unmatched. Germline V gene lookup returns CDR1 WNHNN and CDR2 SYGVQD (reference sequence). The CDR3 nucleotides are TGCGCCAGCAGTGATAGCGGGGAATTCTACAATGAGCAGTTCTTC. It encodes CASSDSGEFYNEQFF.

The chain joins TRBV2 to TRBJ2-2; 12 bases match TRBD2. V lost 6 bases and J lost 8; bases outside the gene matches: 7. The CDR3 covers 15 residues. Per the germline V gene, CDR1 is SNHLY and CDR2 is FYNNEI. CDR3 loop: CASRAGTSGPGELFF. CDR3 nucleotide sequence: TGTGCCAGCAGAGCCGGGACTAGCGGGCCGGGGGAGCTGTTTTTT.

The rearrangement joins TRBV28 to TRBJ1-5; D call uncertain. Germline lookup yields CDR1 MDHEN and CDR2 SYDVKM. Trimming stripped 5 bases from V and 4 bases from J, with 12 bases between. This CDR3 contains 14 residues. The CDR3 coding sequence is TGTGCCAGCAGTCCACCCGGACTGAATCAGCCCCAGCATTTT. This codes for CASSPPGLNQPQHF.

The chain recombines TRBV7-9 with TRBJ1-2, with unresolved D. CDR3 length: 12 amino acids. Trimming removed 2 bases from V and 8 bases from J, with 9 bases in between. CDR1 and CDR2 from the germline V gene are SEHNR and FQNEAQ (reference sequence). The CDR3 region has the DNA TGTGCCAGCAGCTTACGGGAGTCCGGCTACACCTTC. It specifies CASSLRESGYTF.